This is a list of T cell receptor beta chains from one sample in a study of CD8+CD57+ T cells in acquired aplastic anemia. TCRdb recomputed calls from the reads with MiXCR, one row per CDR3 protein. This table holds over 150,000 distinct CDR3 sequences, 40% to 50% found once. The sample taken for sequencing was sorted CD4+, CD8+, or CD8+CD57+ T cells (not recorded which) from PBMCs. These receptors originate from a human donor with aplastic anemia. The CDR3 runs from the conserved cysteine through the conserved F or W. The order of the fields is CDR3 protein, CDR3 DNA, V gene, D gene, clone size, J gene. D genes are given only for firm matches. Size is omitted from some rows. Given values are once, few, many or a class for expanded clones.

CDR3: CASSQGEDNSPLHF
DNA: TGTGCCAGTAGCCAGGGTGAAGATAATTCACCCCTCCACTTT
V: TRBV19
D: -
size: -
J: TRBJ1-6

CDR3: CASSERDRDITSLGGNTIYF
DNA: TGTGCCAGCAGTGAACGGGACAGGGACATCACCTCATTAGGTGGAAACACCATATATTTT
V: TRBV25-1
D: TRBD1
size: few
J: TRBJ1-3

CDR3: CSVESENSEAFF
DNA: TGCAGCGTTGAAAGCGAAAACAGTGAAGCTTTCTTT
V: TRBV29-1
D: -
size: many
J: TRBJ1-1

CDR3: CASSLRTGPNTEAFF
DNA: TGTGCCAGCAGCTTGAGGACAGGACCGAACACTGAAGCTTTCTTT
V: TRBV5-4
D: TRBD1
size: many
J: TRBJ1-1

CDR3: CAPRQGINQPQHF
DNA: TGTGCCCCACGACAGGGGATTAATCAGCCCCAGCATTTT
V: TRBV2
D: TRBD1
size: -
J: TRBJ1-5

CDR3: CASSPSLRDYGYTF
DNA: TGTGCCAGCAGCCCGTCCCTGCGTGACTATGGCTACACCTTC
V: TRBV7-2
D: -
size: many
J: TRBJ1-2

CDR3: CASSVAGALNTEAFF
DNA: TGTGCCAGCAGCGTAGCGGGAGCACTGAACACTGAAGCTTTCTTT
V: TRBV9
D: -
size: -
J: TRBJ1-1

CDR3: CASSQPFYNEQFF
DNA: TGTGCCAGCAGTCAACCCTTCTACAATGAGCAGTTCTTC
V: TRBV6-1
D: -
size: many
J: TRBJ2-1

CDR3: CASSDPRAGNYGYTF
DNA: TGTGCCAGCAGTGACCCCAGGGCGGGTAACTATGGCTACACCTTC
V: TRBV2
D: -
size: -
J: TRBJ1-2

CDR3: CASSFDRTSDEQFF
DNA: TGTGCCAGCAGCTTCGACCGGACTAGCGATGAGCAGTTCTTC
V: TRBV11-1
D: TRBD2
size: many
J: TRBJ2-1

CDR3: CSFRPGGNTIYF
DNA: TGCAGTTTCCGTCCAGGTGGAAACACCATATATTTT
V: TRBV29-1
D: -
size: -
J: TRBJ1-3

CDR3: CASSPQGRGTNEQFF
DNA: TGTGCCAGCAGCCCTCAGGGACGGGGTACAAATGAGCAGTTCTTC
V: TRBV7-3
D: -
size: -
J: TRBJ2-1

CDR3: CATSVTGKTDTQYF
DNA: TGTGCCACCAGTGTCACGGGAAAAACAGATACGCAGTATTTT
V: TRBV24-1
D: -
size: -
J: TRBJ2-3

CDR3: CASSLGGQDTEAFF
DNA: TGTGCCAGCAGCTTGGGGGGGCAGGACACTGAAGCTTTCTTT
V: TRBV11-2
D: -
size: many
J: TRBJ1-1

CDR3: CASSFSTNYGYTF
DNA: TGTGCCAGCAGCTTCAGCACTAACTATGGCTACACCTTC
V: TRBV7-2
D: -
size: many
J: TRBJ1-2

CDR3: CATSREGLVYEQYF
DNA: TGTGCCACCAGCAGAGAAGGACTAGTCTACGAGCAGTACTTC
V: TRBV15
D: TRBD2
size: many
J: TRBJ2-7

CDR3: CASGRSDETQYF
DNA: TGTGCCAGCGGGAGGTCGGATGAGACCCAGTACTTC
V: TRBV2
D: -
size: -
J: TRBJ2-5

CDR3: CASRRPADGNYGYTF
DNA: TGTGCCAGTAGGCGGCCCGCCGACGGGAACTATGGCTACACCTTC
V: TRBV19
D: -
size: many
J: TRBJ1-2

CDR3: CASSLGEYSNQPQHF
DNA: TGTGCCAGCAGCTTAGGGGAATATAGCAATCAGCCCCAGCATTTT
V: TRBV10-2
D: -
size: -
J: TRBJ1-5

CDR3: CATADSEAQYF
DNA: TGTGCCACCGCGGACAGTGAGGCGCAGTATTTT
V: TRBV24-1
D: -
size: -
J: TRBJ2-3

CDR3: CASSEGTGQPQHF
DNA: TGTGCCAGCAGCGAAGGGACAGGGCAGCCCCAGCATTTT
V: TRBV7-9
D: TRBD1
size: -
J: TRBJ1-5

CDR3: CASSYPSGNEKDTQYF
DNA: TGTGCCAGCAGTTATCCGAGCGGGAATGAGAAAGATACGCAGTATTTT
V: TRBV6-6
D: TRBD2
size: many
J: TRBJ2-3

CDR3: CSARPRGARSYEQYF
DNA: TGCAGTGCTAGGCCCAGGGGCGCAAGGTCCTACGAGCAGTACTTC
V: TRBV20-1
D: -
size: few
J: TRBJ2-7

CDR3: CATSDVQGRGTDTQYF
DNA: TGTGCCACCAGTGATGTACAGGGGAGGGGCACAGATACGCAGTATTTT
V: TRBV24-1
D: -
size: few
J: TRBJ2-3

CDR3: CAISEAGGVYEQYF
DNA: TGTGCCATCAGTGAGGCGGGAGGGGTGTACGAGCAGTACTTC
V: TRBV10-3
D: TRBD2
size: -
J: TRBJ2-7

CDR3: CSARSSGVDTQYF
DNA: TGCAGTGCTAGGTCTAGCGGGGTAGATACGCAGTATTTT
V: TRBV20-1
D: TRBD2
size: -
J: TRBJ2-3

CDR3: CSAPPRHGYTF
DNA: TGCAGTGCTCCGCCACGACATGGCTACACCTTC
V: TRBV20-1
D: -
size: once
J: TRBJ1-2

CDR3: CASSLVDNYGYTF
DNA: TGCGCCAGCAGCTTGGTGGACAATTATGGCTACACCTTC
V: TRBV5-1
D: -
size: many
J: TRBJ1-2

CDR3: CAWSVGLTDTQYF
DNA: TGTGCCTGGAGTGTGGGTCTCACAGATACGCAGTATTTT
V: TRBV30
D: -
size: -
J: TRBJ2-3

CDR3: CATSDLAGDNEQFF
DNA: TGTGCCACCAGTGATCTAGCGGGTGACAATGAGCAGTTCTTC
V: TRBV24-1
D: TRBD2
size: many
J: TRBJ2-1

CDR3: CASSAQAYEQYF
DNA: TGTGCCAGCAGTGCGCAGGCCTACGAGCAGTACTTC
V: TRBV6-1
D: -
size: many
J: TRBJ2-7

CDR3: CSARHARGQGAYEQYF
DNA: TGCAGTGCTCGGCACGCAAGAGGACAGGGGGCTTACGAGCAGTACTTC
V: TRBV20-1
D: TRBD1
size: -
J: TRBJ2-7

CDR3: CASSPTSGKNPYEQYF
DNA: TGTGCCAGCAGCCCGACTAGCGGGAAGAATCCCTACGAGCAGTACTTC
V: TRBV7-2
D: TRBD2
size: many
J: TRBJ2-7

CDR3: CASSRLRTATDTQYF
DNA: TGCGCCAGCAGCCGCCTTAGGACTGCTACAGATACGCAGTATTTT
V: TRBV4-3
D: -
size: many
J: TRBJ2-3

CDR3: CASSLGGGGNEQFF
DNA: TGTGCCAGCAGCTTAGGGGGCGGGGGTAATGAGCAGTTCTTC
V: TRBV7-6
D: TRBD2
size: -
J: TRBJ2-1

CDR3: CASSPLTSGTYEQYF
DNA: TGCGCCAGCAGCCCCCTGACTAGCGGGACATACGAGCAGTACTTC
V: TRBV5-1
D: TRBD2
size: many
J: TRBJ2-7

CDR3: CSASGLGRQGEQYF
DNA: TGCAGTGCTAGTGGTCTGGGCCGACAGGGGGAGCAGTACTTC
V: TRBV20-1
D: TRBD1
size: -
J: TRBJ2-7

CDR3: CASSLPRGSSVNEQFF
DNA: TGCGCCAGCAGTCTCCCTCGCGGGTCCTCTGTCAATGAGCAGTTCTTC
V: TRBV10-1
D: -
size: many
J: TRBJ2-1

CDR3: CATSRVRNTEAFF
DNA: TGTGCCACCAGCAGAGTAAGAAACACTGAAGCTTTCTTT
V: TRBV15
D: -
size: many
J: TRBJ1-1